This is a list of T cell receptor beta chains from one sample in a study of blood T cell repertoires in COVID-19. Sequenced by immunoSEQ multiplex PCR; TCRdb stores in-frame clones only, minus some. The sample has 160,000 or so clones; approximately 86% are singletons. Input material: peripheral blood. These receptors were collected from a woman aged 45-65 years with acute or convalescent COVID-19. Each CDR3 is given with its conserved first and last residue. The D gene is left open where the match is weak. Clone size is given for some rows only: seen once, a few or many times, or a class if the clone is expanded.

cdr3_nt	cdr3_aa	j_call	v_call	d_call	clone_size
TGTGCCAGCAGCGTGTTGACTAGCACAGATACGCAGTATTTT	CASSVLTSTDTQYF	TRBJ2-3	TRBV9	.	.
TGTGCCTGGAGTGTATACGGGACAGGGGGTTCTGGCTACACCTTC	CAWSVYGTGGSGYTF	TRBJ1-2	TRBV30	TRBD1	.
TGTGCCACCAGTGCTAGGACAGGGGAACGTTACGAGCAGTACTTC	CATSARTGERYEQYF	TRBJ2-7	TRBV24-1	TRBD1	.
TGTGCCAGCAGCCCCGGGACTAGCGGGGGTTCAGAGACCCAGTACTTC	CASSPGTSGGSETQYF	TRBJ2-5	TRBV7-8	TRBD2	.
TGTGCCAGCAGCGTAGACGGGGGGACGGCCGGGGAGCTGTTTTTT	CASSVDGGTAGELFF	TRBJ2-2	TRBV9	TRBD2	.
TGCGCCAGCAGCCTCGGGGGACCCAACTATGGCTACACCTTC	CASSLGGPNYGYTF	TRBJ1-2	TRBV5-1	.	.
TGTGCCAGCAGCCTGGGGGCCTTCTATTCGGGAGGCCCCCTGAACCAGTACTTC	CASSLGAFYSGGPLNQYF	TRBJ2-5	TRBV7-2	.	.
TGTGCCAGCAGCGTAGATAGCCGCGCTGGCGAGCAGTACTTC	CASSVDSRAGEQYF	TRBJ2-7	TRBV9	.	.
TGTGCCAGCAGTAAACAGGGGATTCGTGGCTACACCTTC	CASSKQGIRGYTF	TRBJ1-2	TRBV6-2/TRBV6-3	TRBD1	.
TGTGCTAGTGGTTCGGGACAGTGGGGGTATGGCTACACCTTC	CASGSGQWGYGYTF	TRBJ1-2	TRBV12-5	TRBD1	.
TGTGCCAGCAGCCCGCCCCGGACAGGGAAAACCGGGGAGCTGTTTTTT	CASSPPRTGKTGELFF	TRBJ2-2	TRBV7-2	TRBD1	.
TGCAGCTTCGCGGGGGGCCTCACTGAAGCTTTCTTT	CSFAGGLTEAFF	TRBJ1-1	TRBV29-1	.	.
TGCGCCAGCAGCTTGGTTACGGGGAGGGGCACAGATACGCAGTATTTT	CASSLVTGRGTDTQYF	TRBJ2-3	TRBV5-1	TRBD2	.
TGTGCCATCAGTGATCCAGGACAGAGAGACTCCTACGAGCAGTACTTC	CAISDPGQRDSYEQYF	TRBJ2-7	TRBV10-3	.	.
TGTGCCAGCAGCCAACAGGGATCTTACTCCGGAAACACCATATATTTT	CASSQQGSYSGNTIYF	TRBJ1-3	TRBV4-2	.	.
TGCGCCAGCAGCGACCAGGGGTTTGGCTACACCTTC	CASSDQGFGYTF	TRBJ1-2	TRBV5-1	.	.
TGCAGCGCCCTGGGGACAGGGCTAAACTATGGCTACACCTTC	CSALGTGLNYGYTF	TRBJ1-2	TRBV29-1	TRBD1	.
TGTGCCAGCAGCCCACAGGGGGGGTCCTATAATTCACCCCTCCACTTT	CASSPQGGSYNSPLHF	TRBJ1-6	TRBV7-2	TRBD1	.
TGTGCCAGCACCTCCGGCCGAGGACTGCCCCAGCATTTT	CASTSGRGLPQHF	TRBJ1-5	TRBV6-5	.	.
TGCAGTGCTACGGGGGACACTGAAGCTTTCTTT	CSATGDTEAFF	TRBJ1-1	TRBV20-1	.	once
TGTGCCAGCAGCTCTGAGCCTGCGAACACCGGGGAGCTGTTTTTT	CASSSEPANTGELFF	TRBJ2-2	TRBV5-4	.	.
TGTGCCAGCAGAACCGACCGGGACAGGGGGCGCGCCGGGGAGCTGTTTTTT	CASRTDRDRGRAGELFF	TRBJ2-2	TRBV27	TRBD1	.
TGTGCCAGCTCACTCCCCGGGACAGTCGTCGCTGAAGCTTTCTTT	CASSLPGTVVAEAFF	TRBJ1-1	TRBV18	TRBD1	.
TGTGCCAGCAGTTACTACGGGGGTGGCACTGAAGCTTTCTTT	CASSYYGGGTEAFF	TRBJ1-1	TRBV6-5	.	.
TGTGCCAGCAGCGAAGAGGACAGGGTAACTGGAAACACCATATATTTT	CASSEEDRVTGNTIYF	TRBJ1-3	TRBV11-3	TRBD1	.
TGTGCCAGCAGTGAATATACCCCGGGACTTAACACCGGGGAGCTGTTTTTT	CASSEYTPGLNTGELFF	TRBJ2-2	TRBV2	.	.
TGTGCCAGCAGCCGCGTAGGGACAGGGCTGAACGAGCAGTACTTC	CASSRVGTGLNEQYF	TRBJ2-7	TRBV7-3	TRBD1	.
TGTGCCAGCAGCCGAGATCAGGGGAGCTCCTACAATGAGCAGTTCTTC	CASSRDQGSSYNEQFF	TRBJ2-1	TRBV5-6	.	.
TGTGCCAGCAGCTTAGGAGCTGGGACAACCTACGAGCAGTACTTC	CASSLGAGTTYEQYF	TRBJ2-7	TRBV7-2	.	few
TGTGCCAGTAGTATAGGGAGCACAGGCTTCAATCAGCCCCAGCATTTT	CASSIGSTGFNQPQHF	TRBJ1-5	TRBV19	.	.
TGTGCCAGCAAAGGGACAATTCCTAAGGAGCAGTACTTC	CASKGTIPKEQYF	TRBJ2-7	TRBV6-5	.	.
TGCAGCGTTGGAGGTGGGGAGACCCAGTACTTC	CSVGGGETQYF	TRBJ2-5	TRBV29-1	.	.
TGTGCCAGTAGTACAGGGAACACCGGGGAGCTGTTTTTT	CASSTGNTGELFF	TRBJ2-2	TRBV19	.	.
TGTGCCACCATGGGACAGGGGTCGGGACCTCAGCCCCAGCATTTT	CATMGQGSGPQPQHF	TRBJ1-5	TRBV24-1	TRBD1	.
TGTGCCGGGGGGGAATCGGGCTCCTACGAGCAGTACTTC	CAGGESGSYEQYF	TRBJ2-7	TRBV30	TRBD2	.
TGTGCCACCAGCACCCAGCTAGACAGGATTGAAGCTTTCTTT	CATSTQLDRIEAFF	TRBJ1-1	TRBV15	.	.
TGTGCCATCAATCCAGGCAACACTGAAGCTTTCTTT	CAINPGNTEAFF	TRBJ1-1	TRBV10-3	.	.
TGTGCCACCAGCCGAAGGGGACAGGGCATTATTGGCACTGAAGCTTTCTTT	CATSRRGQGIIGTEAFF	TRBJ1-1	TRBV24-1	TRBD1	few
TGTGCCAGCAGCTTCGTGCAACTAGCGGGATTTAGAGATGAGCAGTTCTTC	CASSFVQLAGFRDEQFF	TRBJ2-1	TRBV5-6	TRBD2	.
TGTGCCAGCAGCAGGACAGGGGCAGATACGCAGTATTTT	CASSRTGADTQYF	TRBJ2-3	TRBV6-5	TRBD1	.